This passage covers 17 T cell receptor beta chains from one sample sequenced in a study of neurological immune-mediated disorders. TCRdb independently ran MiXCR on the 5' RACE reads; one entry per CDR3 protein. This table holds about 45,000 distinct CDR3 sequences, around an eighth found once. Time point noted: longitudinal time-point 3. The sample was PBMCs. The source of these receptors is a man aged 30 to 39 in good health.

This clonotype occurred many times. CDR3 sequence (DNA): TGTGCCAGCAGCGTAGCTGGCGGGAGTATCTACGAGCAGTACTTC. It translates to CASSVAGGSIYEQYF. The chain has TRBV9 and TRBJ2-7; 7 bases are shared with TRBD2. The V gene end was trimmed by 0 bases and the J gene end by 3 bases; junction bases not matched to a gene: 6. Germline CDR1 reads SGDLS; CDR2 reads YYNGEE. The CDR3 has 15 amino acids. The whole variable domain, remainder taken from reference TRBV9 and TRBJ2-7, is DSGVTQTPKHLITATGQRVTLRCSPRSGDLSVYWYQQSLDQGLQFLIQYYNGEERAKGNILERFSAQQFPDLHSELNLSSLELGDSALYFCASSVAGGSIYEQYFGPGTRLTVT.

This clonotype was recorded many times. V usage is TRBV6-4 and J usage is TRBJ2-3; D call uncertain. The V gene lost 3 bases and the J gene lost 5 bases, with 18 bases spanning the gap. Germline CDR1 MRHNA, CDR2 SNTAGT. CDR3 length: 16 residues. CDR3 coding DNA: TGTGCCAGCAGTGAAATACCCGGGTCCAAAGGAGATACGCAGTATTTT. Translated: CASSEIPGSKGDTQYF.

This clonotype was found many times. This chain joins TRBV10-2 and TRBJ1-1; possible D gene TRBD1, 6 bases. With 4 bases removed from V and 4 bases from J, the gap between germline ends came to 10 bases. Germline V CDR1 and CDR2: WSHSY, SAAADI. The CDR3 has 13 residues. CDR3: CASSVGGATEAFF. The CDR3 nucleotides are TGCGCCAGCAGTGTCGGGGGGGCCACTGAAGCTTTCTTT.

The count of this clonotype is one. A junction end diverges from the germline sequence, so it may reflect a read error. Here the CDR3 DNA reads TGTGCCATCAGTGAGTCCCTCAGACTCGAGTACCAAGAGACACAGTACTTC. Amino acids: CAISESLRLEYQETQYF. J is TRBJ2-5 and V is TRBV10-3, with D hard to call. CDR1 ENHRY and CDR2 SYGVKD come from the germline V gene. This CDR3 has 17 residues.

The table lists this clonotype with many counts. The CDR3, as DNA: TGTGCCAGCAGGACCCTAGCGGGAGCCGGGGAGCTGTTTTTT. Its protein product is CASRTLAGAGELFF. The J gene is TRBJ2-2, the V gene TRBV5-5; 10 bases map to TRBD2. Germline CDR1 and CDR2: SGHKS and YYEKEE (reference sequence). The CDR3 runs 14 residues. The ends lost 5 bases at V and 6 bases at J; junction bases unmatched: 4.

The sample holds many counts of this clonotype. The rearrangement links TRBV20-1 to TRBJ2-5; D remains ambiguous. This CDR3 has 13 residues. CDR1 is DFQATT, CDR2 SNEGSKA, per germline (reference sequence). V lost 2 bases and J 5 bases, leaving 12 bases between the germline ends. The CDR3 reads CSARFAREETQYF. CDR3 bases: TGCAGTGCTAGATTTGCCCGCGAGGAGACCCAGTACTTC.

This clonotype was detected many times. The chain uses TRBV12-3 or TRBV12-4 and TRBJ2-1; TRBD2 is a possible D gene (7 bases). Trimming shortened V by 5 bases and J by 6 bases, and 17 bases separated the two germline ends. The CDR3 runs 15 residues. CDR3 loop: CASSVGRGPFNEQFF. CDR3 DNA: TGTGCCAGCAGTGTGGGGCGGGGGCCTTTCAATGAGCAGTTCTTC.

This clonotype was seen many times. The chain recombines TRBV5-1 with TRBJ2-2, with 8 bases fitting TRBD1. V was clipped by 1 base and J by 5 bases; unmatched bases: 4. The CDR3 consists of 15 residues. The V gene's germline CDR1 is SGHRS and CDR2 YFSETQ. The CDR3 is CASSLQTGETGELFF. CDR3 DNA: TGCGCCAGCAGCTTGCAGACAGGGGAAACCGGGGAGCTGTTTTTT.

This chain connects TRBV7-8 to TRBJ1-3; D remains unclear. CDR1 SGHVS and CDR2 FQNEAQ come from the germline V gene. Trimming stripped 3 bases from V and 0 bases from J, with 12 bases between. This CDR3 region has 16 residues. For the CDR3, the DNA is TGTGCCAGCAGCTTCAGCGGGCCTGACTCTGGAAACACCATATATTTT. This encodes CASSFSGPDSGNTIYF.

There are many counts of this clonotype. The CDR3 sequence is CASRASTGDNQPQHF. The CDR3 bases are TGCGCCAGCAGGGCTTCTACAGGGGACAATCAGCCCCAGCATTTT. The chain joins TRBV5-1 to TRBJ1-5; 7 nucleotides align to TRBD1. The germline V gene encodes CDR1 SGHRS and CDR2 YFSETQ. The length of the CDR3 is 15 residues. Unmatched junction bases numbered 8, after V lost 5 bases and J lost 3 bases.

This sequence joins TRBV7-9 and TRBJ2-5; unclear D gene. Trimming took 2 bases from V and 3 from J, leaving 13 bases between them. The CDR3 has 15 residues. Looked up from germline, CDR1 is SEHNR and CDR2 is FQNEAQ (reference sequence). The CDR3 loop is CASSLRLVQEETQYF. CDR3 nucleotide sequence: TGTGCCAGCAGCTTAAGATTGGTCCAAGAAGAGACCCAGTACTTC.

There are many counts of this clonotype. V and J are TRBV12-3 or TRBV12-4 and TRBJ2-7, with D uncertain. V was pared by 6 bases and J by 0 bases, with 6 bases between. The CDR3 is made up of 12 amino acids. The CDR3 spells CASRKSSYEQYF. The DNA of the CDR3 is TGTGCCAGCAGGAAGAGCTCCTACGAGCAGTACTTC.

This clonotype was picked up many times. The V and J genes are TRBV12-3 or TRBV12-4 and TRBJ2-5; the D call may be TRBD1 or TRBD2 (5 bases each). V lost 3 bases to trimming and J lost 4 bases, with 15 bases between them. The CDR3 extends over 15 amino acids. CDR3 protein: CASSLRQGVGETQYF. CDR3 DNA: TGTGCCAGCAGTTTGAGGCAGGGAGTAGGAGAGACCCAGTACTTC.

This clonotype appeared many times. The chain combines TRBV27 with TRBJ1-4, with D unresolved. CDR1 MNHEY and CDR2 SMNVEV come from the germline V gene (reference sequence). V dropped 7 bases and J dropped 5 bases, with 11 bases sitting between them. The CDR3 consists of 13 residues. The chain's CDR3 is CASIAGRNEKLFF. The CDR3 DNA reads TGTGCCAGCATTGCGGGCCGGAATGAAAAACTGTTTTTT. Together with reference TRBV27 and TRBJ1-4, the CDR3 gives the full variable domain: EAQVTQNPRYLITVTGKKLTVTCSQNMNHEYMSWYRQDPGLGLRQIYYSMNVEVTDKGDVPEGYKVSRKEKRNFPLILESPSPNQTSLYFCASIAGRNEKLFFGSGTQLSVL.

At least ten counts were recorded for this clonotype. V is TRBV5-1 and J is TRBJ1-6, with a tentative D call TRBD1 (5 bases). V lost 1 base and J 5 bases, leaving 10 bases between the germline ends. Germline CDR1 and CDR2: SGHRS and YFSETQ. CDR3 size: 15 residues. This CDR3 is CASSLTGPHNSPLHF. The CDR3 nucleotides are TGCGCCAGCAGCTTGACAGGCCCCCATAATTCACCCCTCCACTTT. Full variable domain (remainder filled in from reference TRBV5-1 and TRBJ1-6): KAGVTQTPRYLIKTRGQQVTLSCSPISGHRSVSWYQQTPGQGLQFLFEYFSETQRNKGNFPGRFSGRQFSNSRSEMNVSTLELGDSALYLCASSLTGPHNSPLHFGNGTRLTVT.

This clonotype was seen repeatedly, ten times or more. This chain links TRBV5-1 with TRBJ1-1; 7 bases are shared with TRBD1. The CDR3 is made up of 16 amino acids. V shed 4 bases and J 11 bases; nucleotides not matched to a gene: 20. In germline, CDR1 is SGHRS, CDR2 YFSETQ. The CDR3 loop reads CASSSSTGPSTLKAFF. The CDR3 nucleotides are TGCGCCAGCAGCAGCTCGACAGGGCCTTCAACACTGAAGGCTTTCTTT.

This clonotype was observed at least ten times. The chain is built from TRBV28 and TRBJ1-1; D perhaps matches TRBD1 (5 bases). Trimming took 8 bases from V and 5 from J, leaving 18 bases between them. This CDR3 region has 14 residues. CDR1 and CDR2 from the germline V gene are MDHEN and SYDVKM. The CDR3 reads CASLTGGVGTEAFF. The DNA of the CDR3 is TGTGCCAGCCTAACCGGGGGGGTCGGTACTGAAGCTTTCTTT.